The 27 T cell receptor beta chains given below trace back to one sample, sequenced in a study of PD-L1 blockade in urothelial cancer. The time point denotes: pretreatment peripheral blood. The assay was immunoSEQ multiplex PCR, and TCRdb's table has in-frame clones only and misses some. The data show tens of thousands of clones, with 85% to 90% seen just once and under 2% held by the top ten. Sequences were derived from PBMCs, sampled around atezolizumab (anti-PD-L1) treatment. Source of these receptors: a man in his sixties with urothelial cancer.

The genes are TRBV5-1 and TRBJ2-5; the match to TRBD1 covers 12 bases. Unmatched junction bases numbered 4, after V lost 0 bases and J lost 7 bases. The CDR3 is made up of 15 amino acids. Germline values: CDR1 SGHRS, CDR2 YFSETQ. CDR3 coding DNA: TGCGCCAGCAGCTTGGGGGACAGGGGGCCAGGGACCCAGTACTTC. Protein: CASSLGDRGPGTQYF.

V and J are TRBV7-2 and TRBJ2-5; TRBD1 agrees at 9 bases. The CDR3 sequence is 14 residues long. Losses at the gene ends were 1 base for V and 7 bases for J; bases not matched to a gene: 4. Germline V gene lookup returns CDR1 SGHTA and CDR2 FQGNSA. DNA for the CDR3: TGTGCCAGCAGCTTAGGACAGGGGGGGGTGACCCAGTACTTC. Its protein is CASSLGQGGVTQYF.

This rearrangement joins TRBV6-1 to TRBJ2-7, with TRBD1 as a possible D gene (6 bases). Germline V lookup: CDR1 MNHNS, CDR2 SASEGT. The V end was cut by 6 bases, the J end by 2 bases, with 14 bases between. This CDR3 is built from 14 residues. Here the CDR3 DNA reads TGTGCCAGCAGCGACGACAGGATTACCTACGAGCAGTACTTC. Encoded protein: CASSDDRITYEQYF.

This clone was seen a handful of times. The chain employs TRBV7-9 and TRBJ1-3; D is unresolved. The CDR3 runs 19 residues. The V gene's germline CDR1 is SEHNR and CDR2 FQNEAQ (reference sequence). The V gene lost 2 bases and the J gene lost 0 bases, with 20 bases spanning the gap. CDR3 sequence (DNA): TGTGCCAGCAGCTTACGAGGGTATGAAACTCTTAGCTCTGGAAACACCATATATTTT. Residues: CASSLRGYETLSSGNTIYF.

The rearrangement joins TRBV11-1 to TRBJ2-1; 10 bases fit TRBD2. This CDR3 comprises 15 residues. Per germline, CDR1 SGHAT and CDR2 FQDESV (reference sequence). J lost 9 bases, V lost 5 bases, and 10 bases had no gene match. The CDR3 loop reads CASSPQGLAIGEQFF. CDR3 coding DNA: TGTGCCAGCAGCCCCCAGGGACTAGCGATCGGTGAGCAGTTCTTC.

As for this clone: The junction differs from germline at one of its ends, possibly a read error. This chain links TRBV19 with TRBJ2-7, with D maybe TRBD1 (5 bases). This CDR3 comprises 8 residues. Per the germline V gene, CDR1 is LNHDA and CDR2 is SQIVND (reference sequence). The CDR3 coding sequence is TGTGCCAGACAGGCCCGGAACTTC. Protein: CARQARNF.

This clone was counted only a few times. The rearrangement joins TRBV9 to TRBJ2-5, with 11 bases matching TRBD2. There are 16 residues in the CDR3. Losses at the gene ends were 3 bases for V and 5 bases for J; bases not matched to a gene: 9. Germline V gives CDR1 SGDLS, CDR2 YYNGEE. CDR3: CASSGLAGGNGETQYF. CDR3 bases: TGTGCCAGCAGCGGGCTAGCGGGGGGCAACGGGGAGACCCAGTACTTC.

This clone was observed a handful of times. CDR3 region: CASSLGPSLANSPLHF. For the CDR3, the DNA is TGTGCCAGCAGCCTTGGGCCGAGCCTGGCAAATTCACCCCTCCACTTT. This rearrangement joins TRBV5-6 to TRBJ1-6; no clear D. This CDR3 contains 16 residues. Germline CDR1 reads SGHDT; CDR2 reads YYEEEE. The V end was cut by 4 bases, the J end by 7 bases, with 18 bases between.

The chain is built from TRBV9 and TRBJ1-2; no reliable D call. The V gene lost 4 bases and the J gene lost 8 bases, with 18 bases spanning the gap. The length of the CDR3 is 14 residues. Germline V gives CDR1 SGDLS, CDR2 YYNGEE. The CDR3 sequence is CASSLSEAVSGYTF. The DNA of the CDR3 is TGTGCCAGCAGCCTCTCAGAGGCGGTCTCCGGCTACACCTTC.

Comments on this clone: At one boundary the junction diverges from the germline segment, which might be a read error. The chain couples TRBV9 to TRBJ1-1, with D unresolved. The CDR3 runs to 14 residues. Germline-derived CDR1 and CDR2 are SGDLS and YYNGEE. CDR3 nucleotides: TGTGCCAGCACCGTAGTGAGGGCAAACACTGAAGCTTTCTTT. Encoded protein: CASTVVRANTEAFF. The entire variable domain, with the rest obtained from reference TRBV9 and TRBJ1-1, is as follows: DSGVTQTPKHLITATGQRVTLRCSPRSGDLSVYWYQQSLDQGLQFLIQYYNGEERAKGNILERFSAQQFPDLHSELNLSSLELGDSALYFCASTVVRANTEAFFGQGTRLTVV.

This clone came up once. CDR3 bases: TGTGCCAGCAGCTTAGACGGCGGGACCTACGAGCAGTACTTC. This encodes CASSLDGGTYEQYF. The J gene is TRBJ2-7, the V gene TRBV7-9; a weak D match, TRBD2 (6 bases). The CDR3 sequence is 14 residues long. Germline V lookup: CDR1 SEHNR, CDR2 FQNEAQ (reference sequence). V was clipped by 1 base and J by 2 bases, with 9 bases between them. Filled out from reference TRBV7-9 and TRBJ2-7, the complete variable domain reads DTGVSQNPRHKITKRGQNVTFRCDPISEHNRLYWYRQTLGQGPEFLTYFQNEAQLEKSRLLSDRFSAERPKGSFSTLEIQRTEQGDSAMYLCASSLDGGTYEQYFGPGTRLTVT.

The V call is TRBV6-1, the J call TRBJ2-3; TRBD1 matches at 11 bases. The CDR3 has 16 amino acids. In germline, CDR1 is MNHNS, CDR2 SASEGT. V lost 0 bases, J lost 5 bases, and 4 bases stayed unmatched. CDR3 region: CASSEARTGGRDTQYF. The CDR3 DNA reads TGTGCCAGCAGTGAAGCGAGGACAGGGGGCAGAGATACGCAGTATTTT.

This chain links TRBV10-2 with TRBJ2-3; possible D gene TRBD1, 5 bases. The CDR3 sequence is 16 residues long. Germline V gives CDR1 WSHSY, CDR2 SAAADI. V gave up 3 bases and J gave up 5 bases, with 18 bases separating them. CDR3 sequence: CASSDWSLQGGDTQYF. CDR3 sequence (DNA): TGCGCCAGCAGTGACTGGTCGCTGCAGGGCGGAGATACGCAGTATTTT.

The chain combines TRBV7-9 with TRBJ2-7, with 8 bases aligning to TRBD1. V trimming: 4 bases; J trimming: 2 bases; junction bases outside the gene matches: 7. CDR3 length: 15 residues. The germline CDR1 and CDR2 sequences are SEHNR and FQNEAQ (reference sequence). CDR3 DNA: TGTGCCAGCAGCTCCGGACAGGGCCATCCCTACGAGCAGTACTTC. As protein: CASSSGQGHPYEQYF.

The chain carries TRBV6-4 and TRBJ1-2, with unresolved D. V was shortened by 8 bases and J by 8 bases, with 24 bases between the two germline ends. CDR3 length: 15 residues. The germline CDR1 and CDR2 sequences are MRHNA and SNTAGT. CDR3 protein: CASVTRPKDYCGYTF. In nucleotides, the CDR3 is TGTGCCAGCGTAACAAGGCCGAAGGACTACTGCGGCTACACCTTC.

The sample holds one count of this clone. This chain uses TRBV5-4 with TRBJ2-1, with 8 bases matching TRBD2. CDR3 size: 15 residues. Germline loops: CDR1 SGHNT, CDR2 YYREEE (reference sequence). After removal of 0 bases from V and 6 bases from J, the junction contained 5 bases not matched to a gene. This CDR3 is CASSLDTSGLNEQFF. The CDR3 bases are TGTGCCAGCAGCTTGGATACTAGCGGACTCAATGAGCAGTTCTTC.

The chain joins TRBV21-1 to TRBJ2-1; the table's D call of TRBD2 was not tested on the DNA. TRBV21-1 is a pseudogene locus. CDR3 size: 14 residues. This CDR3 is CASKLAGVRNEQFF. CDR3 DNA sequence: TGTGCCAGCAAACTAGCGGGGGTGAGAAATGAGCAGTTCTTC.

CDR3 protein: CASSYGGGASHYEQYF. CDR3 nucleotides: TGTGCCAGCAGTTACGGCGGGGGGGCCTCGCACTACGAGCAGTACTTC. The chain couples TRBV6-5 to TRBJ2-7, with TRBD2 identical over 9 bases. Trimming cost V 2 bases and J 3 bases; bases outside gene matches: 8. The V gene's germline CDR1 is MNHEY and CDR2 SVGAGI. The length of the CDR3 is 16 residues.

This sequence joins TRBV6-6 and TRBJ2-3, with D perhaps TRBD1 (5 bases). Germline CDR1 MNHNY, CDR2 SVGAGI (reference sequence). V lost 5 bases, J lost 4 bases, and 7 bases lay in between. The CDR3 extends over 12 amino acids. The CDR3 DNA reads TGTGCCAGCAGTCCAGGGCCAGATACGCAGTATTTT. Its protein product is CASSPGPDTQYF.

The CDR3 bases are TGCAGCGGCCTGACAGGGACAGATACGCAGTATTTT. Translating gives CSGLTGTDTQYF. This chain joins TRBV29-1 and TRBJ2-3; 7 bases match TRBD1. V shed 7 bases, J shed 3 bases, and the junction held 4 bases outside the gene matches. This CDR3 is built from 12 residues. The germline gives CDR1 SQVTM, CDR2 ANQGSEA.

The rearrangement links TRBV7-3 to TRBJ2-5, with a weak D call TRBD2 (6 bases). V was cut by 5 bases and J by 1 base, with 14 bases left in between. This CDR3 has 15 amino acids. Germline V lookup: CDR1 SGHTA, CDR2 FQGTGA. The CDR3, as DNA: TGTGCCAGCAGCCTGGGCCCGGGACTCCAAGAGACCCAGTACTTC. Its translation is CASSLGPGLQETQYF.

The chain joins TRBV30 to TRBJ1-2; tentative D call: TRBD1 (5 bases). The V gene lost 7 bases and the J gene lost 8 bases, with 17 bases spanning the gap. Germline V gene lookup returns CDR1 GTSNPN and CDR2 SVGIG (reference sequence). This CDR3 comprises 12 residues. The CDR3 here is CAYTTTGGGYTF. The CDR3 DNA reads TGTGCCTACACAACGACGGGGGGGGGCTACACCTTC.

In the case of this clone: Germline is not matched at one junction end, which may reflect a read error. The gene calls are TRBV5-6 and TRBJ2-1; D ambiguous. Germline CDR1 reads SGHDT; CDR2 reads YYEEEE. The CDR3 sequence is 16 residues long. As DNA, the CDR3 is TGTGCCAGCAGCGCGCCACATATAACCGACTTCAATAAGCAGTTCTTC. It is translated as CASSAPHITDFNKQFF.

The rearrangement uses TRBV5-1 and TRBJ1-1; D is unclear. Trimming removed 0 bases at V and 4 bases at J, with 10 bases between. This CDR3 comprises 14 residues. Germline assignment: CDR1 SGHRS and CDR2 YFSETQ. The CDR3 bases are TGCGCCAGCAGCTTGGTAGACTACCCCACTGAAGCTTTCTTT. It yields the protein CASSLVDYPTEAFF.

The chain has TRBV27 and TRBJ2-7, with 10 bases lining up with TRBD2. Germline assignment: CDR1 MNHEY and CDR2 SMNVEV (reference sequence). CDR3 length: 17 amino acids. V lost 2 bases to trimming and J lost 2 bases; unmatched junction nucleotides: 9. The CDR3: CASSLRPIAGGTYEQYF. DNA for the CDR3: TGTGCCAGCAGTTTAAGACCGATAGCGGGAGGAACCTACGAGCAGTACTTC.

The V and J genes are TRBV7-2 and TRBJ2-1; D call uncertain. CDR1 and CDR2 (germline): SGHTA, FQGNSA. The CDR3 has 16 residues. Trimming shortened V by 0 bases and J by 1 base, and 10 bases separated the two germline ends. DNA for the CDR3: TGTGCCAGCAGCTTAGCTGCCAGTGGTTCCTACAATGAGCAGTTCTTC. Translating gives CASSLAASGSYNEQFF.

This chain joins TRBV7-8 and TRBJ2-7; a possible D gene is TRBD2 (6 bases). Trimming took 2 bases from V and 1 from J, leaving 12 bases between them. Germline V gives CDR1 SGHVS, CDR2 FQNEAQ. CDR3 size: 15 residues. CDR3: CASSLLPDYSYEQYF. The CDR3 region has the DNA TGTGCCAGCAGCTTACTGCCGGACTATTCCTACGAGCAGTACTTC.